This T cell receptor (beta chain) was retrieved from a study of blood T cell repertoires in COVID-19. Study at large: Sources were T cells, B-cell-depleted T cells, or PBMCs; the material itself was cDNA or gDNA.

This study enrolled people aged roughly 18 to 89 from around 25 US geographic areas. Cohorts were assigned according to the clinical history that participants reported. The CDR3 totals 14 residues. V dropped 5 bases and J dropped 4 bases, with 12 bases sitting between them. CDR1 is GTSNPN and CDR2 is SVGIG in the germline V gene (reference sequence). TCRdb's table, derived via immunoSEQ multiplex PCR, lists solely in-frame clones and lacks some. The table has 140,000 or so clones, under 90% seen once; the top ten hold 1.5% to 2%. This chain uses TRBV30 with TRBJ1-6; possible D gene TRBD1, 6 bases. This clonotype was obtained from a woman between 18 and 29 years old who had been exposed to COVID-19. The sample comprised PBMCs or T cells enriched from blood (not recorded which). DNA for the CDR3: TGTGCCTGGGCCGAAGGACAGTATAATTCACCCCTCCACTTT. As protein: CAWAEGQYNSPLHF.